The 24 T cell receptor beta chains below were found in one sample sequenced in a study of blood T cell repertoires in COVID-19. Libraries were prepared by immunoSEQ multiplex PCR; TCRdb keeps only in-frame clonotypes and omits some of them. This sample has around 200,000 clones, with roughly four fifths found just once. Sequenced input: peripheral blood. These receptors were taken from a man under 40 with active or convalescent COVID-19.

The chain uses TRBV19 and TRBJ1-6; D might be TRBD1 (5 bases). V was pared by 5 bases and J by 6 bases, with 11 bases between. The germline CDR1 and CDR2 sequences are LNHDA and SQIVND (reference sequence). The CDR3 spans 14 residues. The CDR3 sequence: CASSSGTSNSPLHF. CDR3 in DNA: TGTGCCAGTAGTTCTGGGACTTCTAATTCACCCCTCCACTTT. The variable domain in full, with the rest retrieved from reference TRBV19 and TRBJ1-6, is DGGITQSPKYLFRKEGQNVTLSCEQNLNHDAMYWYRQDPGQGLRLIYYSQIVNDFQKGDIAEGYSVSREKKESFPLTVTSAQKNPTAFYLCASSSGTSNSPLHFGNGTRLTVT.

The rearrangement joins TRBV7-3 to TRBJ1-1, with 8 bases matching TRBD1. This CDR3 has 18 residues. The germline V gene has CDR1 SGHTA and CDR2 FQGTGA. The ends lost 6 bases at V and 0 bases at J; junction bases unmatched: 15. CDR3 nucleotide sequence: TGTGCCAGCAGATATTACCGGGACAGGCTGGGGATGAACACTGAAGCTTTCTTT. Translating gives CASRYYRDRLGMNTEAFF. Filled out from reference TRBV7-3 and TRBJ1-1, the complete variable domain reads GAGVSQTPSNKVTEKGKYVELRCDPISGHTALYWYRQSLGQGPEFLIYFQGTGAADDSGLPNDRFFAVRPEGSVSTLKIQRTERGDSAVYLCASRYYRDRLGMNTEAFFGQGTRLTVV.

The CDR3, as DNA: TGTGCCAGCAGCCTTACTAGCCCCGATACGCAGTATTTT. This sequence encodes CASSLTSPDTQYF. The gene calls are TRBV7-3 and TRBJ2-3; possible D gene TRBD2, 6 bases. The germline V gene encodes CDR1 SGHTA and CDR2 FQGTGA. Trimming shortened V by 5 bases and J by 6 bases, and 12 bases separated the two germline ends. CDR3 length: 13 residues. Together with reference TRBV7-3 and TRBJ2-3, the CDR3 gives the full variable domain: GAGVSQTPSNKVTEKGKYVELRCDPISGHTALYWYRQSLGQGPEFLIYFQGTGAADDSGLPNDRFFAVRPEGSVSTLKIQRTERGDSAVYLCASSLTSPDTQYFGPGTRLTVL.

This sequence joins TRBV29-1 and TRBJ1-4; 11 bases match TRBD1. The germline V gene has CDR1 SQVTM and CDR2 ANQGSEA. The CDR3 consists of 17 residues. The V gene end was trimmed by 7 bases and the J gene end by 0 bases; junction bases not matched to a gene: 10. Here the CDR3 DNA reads TGCAGCGCTGTTGGGACAGGGGGTCTTGCAACTAATGAAAAACTGTTTTTT. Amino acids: CSAVGTGGLATNEKLFF.

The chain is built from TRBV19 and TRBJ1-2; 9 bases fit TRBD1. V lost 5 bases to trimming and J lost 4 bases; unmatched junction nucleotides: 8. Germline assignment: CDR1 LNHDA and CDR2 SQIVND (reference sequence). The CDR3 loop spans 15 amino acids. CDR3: CASSPGTGNTYGYTF. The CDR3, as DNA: TGTGCCAGTAGTCCTGGGACAGGGAATACCTATGGCTACACCTTC.

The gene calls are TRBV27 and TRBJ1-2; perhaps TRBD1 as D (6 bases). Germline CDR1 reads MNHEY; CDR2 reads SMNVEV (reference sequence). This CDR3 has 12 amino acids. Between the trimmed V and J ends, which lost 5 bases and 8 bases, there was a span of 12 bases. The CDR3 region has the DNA TGTGCCAGCAGTCCTACAGGGAGAGGCTACACCTTC. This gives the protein CASSPTGRGYTF.

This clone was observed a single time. The CDR3 DNA follows: TGTGCCAGCAGCCACGAGCTGCTAGCGGCAACCACAGATACGCAGTATTTT. It encodes CASSHELLAATTDTQYF. The V and J genes are TRBV3-1 (or the pseudogene TRBV3-2) and TRBJ2-3; 7 bases agree with TRBD2. Losses at the gene ends were 3 bases for V and 2 bases for J; bases not matched to a gene: 11. Per germline, CDR1 LGHDT and CDR2 YNNKEL (reference sequence). The CDR3 spans 17 residues.

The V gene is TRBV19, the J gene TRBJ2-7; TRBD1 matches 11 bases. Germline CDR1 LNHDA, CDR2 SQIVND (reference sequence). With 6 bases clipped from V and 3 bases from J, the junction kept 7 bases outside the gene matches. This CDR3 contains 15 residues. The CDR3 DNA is TGTGCCAGTAGGGTAGGACAGGGGGCAGGCTACGAGCAGTACTTC. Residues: CASRVGQGAGYEQYF.

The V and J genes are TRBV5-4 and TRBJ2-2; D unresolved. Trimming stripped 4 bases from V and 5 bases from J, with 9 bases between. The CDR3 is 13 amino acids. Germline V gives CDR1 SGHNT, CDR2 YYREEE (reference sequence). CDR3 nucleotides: TGTGCCAGCAGCCTTGTATTAACCGGGGAGCTGTTTTTT. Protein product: CASSLVLTGELFF.

CDR3 in amino acids: CASSDRTGNSVAFF. The CDR3 DNA reads TGTGCCAGCAGCGATAGAACAGGGAACTCGGTAGCTTTCTTT. The rearrangement uses TRBV14 and TRBJ1-1, with D perhaps TRBD1 (6 bases). CDR1 is SGHDN and CDR2 is FVKESK in the germline V gene. V was cut by 5 bases and J by 10 bases, with 20 bases left in between. The CDR3 is made up of 14 amino acids.

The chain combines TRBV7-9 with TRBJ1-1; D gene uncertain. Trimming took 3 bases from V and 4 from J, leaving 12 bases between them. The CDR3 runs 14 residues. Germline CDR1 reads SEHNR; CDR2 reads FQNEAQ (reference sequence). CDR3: CASSFAGSGTEAFF. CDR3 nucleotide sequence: TGTGCCAGCAGCTTCGCCGGGAGTGGCACTGAAGCTTTCTTT.

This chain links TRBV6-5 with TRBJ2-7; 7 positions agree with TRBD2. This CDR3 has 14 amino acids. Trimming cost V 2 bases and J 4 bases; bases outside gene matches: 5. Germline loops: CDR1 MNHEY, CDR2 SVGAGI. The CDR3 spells CASSYAGTNYEQYF. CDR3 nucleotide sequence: TGTGCCAGCAGTTACGCGGGGACTAATTACGAGCAGTACTTC.

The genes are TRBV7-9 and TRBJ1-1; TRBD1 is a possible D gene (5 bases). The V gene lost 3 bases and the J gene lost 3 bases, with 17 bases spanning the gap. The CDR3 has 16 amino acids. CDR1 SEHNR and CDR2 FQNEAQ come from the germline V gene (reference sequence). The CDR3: CASSLQAGPLHTEAFF. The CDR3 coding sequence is TGTGCCAGCAGCTTGCAGGCGGGGCCGTTGCACACTGAAGCTTTCTTT.

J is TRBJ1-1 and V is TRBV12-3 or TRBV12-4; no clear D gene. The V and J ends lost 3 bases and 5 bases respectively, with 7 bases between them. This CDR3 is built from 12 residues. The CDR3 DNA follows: TGTGCCAGCAGTTTTGGCGGGACTGAAGCTTTCTTT. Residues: CASSFGGTEAFF.

DNA for the CDR3: TGTGCCAGCAGCTTAGCGGTAGGGACAGAAAACTATGGCTACACCTTC. This sequence encodes CASSLAVGTENYGYTF. The chain is built from TRBV7-6 and TRBJ1-2, with 7 bases that match TRBD1. With V trimmed by 0 bases and J by 2 bases, 6 bases remained unmatched. Per germline, CDR1 SGHVS and CDR2 FNYEAQ. The length of the CDR3 is 16 residues.

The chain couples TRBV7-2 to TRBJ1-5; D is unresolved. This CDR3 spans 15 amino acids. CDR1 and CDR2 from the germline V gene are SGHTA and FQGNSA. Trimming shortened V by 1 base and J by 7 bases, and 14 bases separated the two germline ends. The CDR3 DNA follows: TGTGCCAGCAGCTTAGAGCGGGGAAGGGAGCAGCCCCAGCATTTT. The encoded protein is CASSLERGREQPQHF.

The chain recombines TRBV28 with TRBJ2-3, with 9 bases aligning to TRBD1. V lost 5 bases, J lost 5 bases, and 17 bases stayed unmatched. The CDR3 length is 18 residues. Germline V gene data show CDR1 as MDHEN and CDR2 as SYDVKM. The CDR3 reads CASSPGSLGQGYKDTQYF. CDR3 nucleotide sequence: TGTGCCAGCAGTCCCGGCTCTTTGGGACAGGGTTACAAAGATACGCAGTATTTT.

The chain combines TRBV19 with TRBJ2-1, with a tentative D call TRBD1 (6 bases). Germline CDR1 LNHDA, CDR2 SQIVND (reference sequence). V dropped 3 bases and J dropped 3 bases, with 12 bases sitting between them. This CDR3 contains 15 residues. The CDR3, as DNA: TGTGCCAGTAGTATCGTCCGGACAGTCTACAATGAGCAGTTCTTC. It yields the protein CASSIVRTVYNEQFF.

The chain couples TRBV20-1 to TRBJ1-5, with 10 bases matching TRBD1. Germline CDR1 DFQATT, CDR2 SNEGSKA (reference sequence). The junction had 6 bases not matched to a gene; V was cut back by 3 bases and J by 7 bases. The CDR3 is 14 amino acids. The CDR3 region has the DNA TGCAGTGCTAGTCTGACAGGGGGCCGCCAGCCCCAGCATTTT. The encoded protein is CSASLTGGRQPQHF.

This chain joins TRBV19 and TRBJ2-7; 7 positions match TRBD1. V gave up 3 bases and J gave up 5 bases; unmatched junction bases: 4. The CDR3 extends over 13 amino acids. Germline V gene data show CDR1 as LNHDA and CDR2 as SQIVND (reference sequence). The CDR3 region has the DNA TGTGCCAGTAGTATCGAGGGGGCAAACGAGCAGTACTTC. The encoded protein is CASSIEGANEQYF.

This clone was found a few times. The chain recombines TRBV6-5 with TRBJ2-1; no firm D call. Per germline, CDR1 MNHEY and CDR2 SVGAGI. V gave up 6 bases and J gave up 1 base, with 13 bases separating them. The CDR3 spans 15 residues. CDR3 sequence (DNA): TGTGCCAGCAGGAGAGACTCCTTTTCCTACAATGAGCAGTTCTTC. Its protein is CASRRDSFSYNEQFF.

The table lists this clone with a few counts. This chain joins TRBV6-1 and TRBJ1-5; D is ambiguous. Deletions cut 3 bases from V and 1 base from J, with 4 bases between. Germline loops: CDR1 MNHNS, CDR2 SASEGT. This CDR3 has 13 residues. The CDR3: CASSDRSNQPQHF. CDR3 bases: TGTGCCAGCAGTGACAGGAGCAATCAGCCCCAGCATTTT.

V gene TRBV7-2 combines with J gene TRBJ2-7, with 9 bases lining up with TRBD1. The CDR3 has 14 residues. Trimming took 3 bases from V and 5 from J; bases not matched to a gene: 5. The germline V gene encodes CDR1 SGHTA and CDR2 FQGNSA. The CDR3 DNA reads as TGTGCCAGCAGCTTCCGGGACAGGGCGGACGAGCAGTACTTC. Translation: CASSFRDRADEQYF.

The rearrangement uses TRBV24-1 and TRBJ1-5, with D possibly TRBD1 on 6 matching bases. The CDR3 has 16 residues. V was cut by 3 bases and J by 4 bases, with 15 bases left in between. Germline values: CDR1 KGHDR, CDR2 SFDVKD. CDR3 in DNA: TGTGCCACCAGTGATCACGAGGACAGCCTAAATCAGCCCCAGCATTTT. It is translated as CATSDHEDSLNQPQHF.